The 16 T cell receptor beta chains below were found in one sample sequenced in a study of regulatory T cells in long-lasting Graves disease. The time point was: newly diagnosed GD, antithyroid drugs for less than 3 months. RNA extracted from PBMCs served as the sequencing template. Both iRepertoire HTBI primers and Arm-PCR of CDR3 regions were used to build the TCR beta libraries. MiXCR, run by TCRdb on the multiplex PCR reads, gives a single entry per CDR3 protein. The table records approximately 350,000 distinct CDR3 sequences, 12% of them present only once. These data were likewise used in another study, on T cells in Graves' hyperthyroidism and ophthalmopathy.

The material sequenced was peripheral blood mononuclear cells (PBMCs), taken at new diagnosis, from a patient treated with antithyroid drugs. The receptors derive from a woman aged 18 to 35 with Graves disease.

This clonotype appeared a few times. The chain recombines TRBV29-1 with TRBJ1-3, with TRBD1 identical over 7 bases. J lost 1 base, V lost 4 bases, and 7 bases had no gene match. This CDR3 region has 15 residues. Germline V gene data show CDR1 as SQVTM and CDR2 as ANQGSEA. The CDR3 loop reads CSVVTGQTSGNTIYF. The CDR3 coding sequence is TGCAGCGTTGTAACGGGACAGACATCTGGAAACACCATATATTTT.

This clonotype occurred many times. The rearrangement joins TRBV2 to TRBJ2-7; a possible D gene is TRBD1 (5 bases). V lost 7 bases to trimming and J lost 7 bases, with 14 bases between them. This CDR3 contains 12 residues. Germline CDR1 and CDR2: SNHLY and FYNNEI. The CDR3 DNA reads as TGTGCCAGCACCTACCGTCCAGGGGAGCAGTACTTC. Its translation: CASTYRPGEQYF.

The chain carries TRBV7-3 and TRBJ1-1; possible D gene TRBD1, 5 bases. Germline lookup yields CDR1 SGHTA and CDR2 FQGTGA. This CDR3 spans 12 amino acids. The germline V and J ends were trimmed by 5 bases and 7 bases, with 11 bases remaining between them. CDR3: CASSATGGEAFF. In DNA form, the CDR3 reads TGTGCCAGCAGCGCCACCGGGGGTGAAGCTTTCTTT.

This clonotype was detected many times. The chain recombines TRBV28 with TRBJ1-2, with 7 positions matching TRBD1. J gave up 5 bases and V 5 bases, and 23 bases lay outside the gene matches. Germline lookup yields CDR1 MDHEN and CDR2 SYDVKM. The CDR3 loop spans 19 amino acids. The CDR3 DNA reads as TGTGCCAGCAGTCCACACCGGATGAGGGGACAGTCGGAACCATATGGCTACACCTTC. Translation: CASSPHRMRGQSEPYGYTF.

The CDR3 protein is CAAGASGTDTQYF. CDR3 DNA: TGTGCCGCCGGAGCTAGCGGGACAGATACGCAGTATTTT. The rearrangement uses TRBV6-4 and TRBJ2-3, with 8 bases that match TRBD2. Germline CDR1 is MRHNA and CDR2 is SNTAGT. J gave up 3 bases and V 11 bases, and 7 bases lay outside the gene matches. CDR3 size: 13 residues.

The V call is TRBV10-2, the J call TRBJ2-1; D possibly corresponds to TRBD2 (6 bases). This CDR3 is built from 17 residues. CDR1 is WSHSY and CDR2 is SAAADI in the germline V gene. Trimming pared 2 bases from V and 3 bases from J, leaving 17 bases between. CDR3 amino acids: CASSETVGGDLYNEQFF. The CDR3 DNA is TGCGCCAGCAGTGAGACGGTTGGCGGGGACCTCTACAATGAGCAGTTCTTC.

This clonotype was recorded at least ten times. The chain carries TRBV12-3 or TRBV12-4 and TRBJ1-1, with D hard to call. The CDR3 totals 12 residues. The germline V and J ends were trimmed by 7 bases and 3 bases, with 9 bases remaining between them. CDR3 DNA: TGTGCCAGCACCCGGAGGGACACTGAAGCTTTCTTT. Residues: CASTRRDTEAFF.

The chain is built from TRBV7-9 and TRBJ2-6; D gene unclear. CDR1 SEHNR and CDR2 FQNEAQ come from the germline V gene (reference sequence). Trimming took 6 bases from V and 4 from J, leaving 19 bases between them. The CDR3 consists of 17 residues. The CDR3 DNA reads TGTGCCAGCAGAGCCCCCCCAGACCTGGCGGGGGCCAACGTCCTGACTTTC. As protein: CASRAPPDLAGANVLTF.

This clonotype was counted many times. The chain couples TRBV5-1 to TRBJ2-1, with 8 nucleotides matching TRBD2. Germline V gene data show CDR1 as SGHRS and CDR2 as YFSETQ. The CDR3 contains 15 residues. Trimming removed 0 bases from V and 9 bases from J; junction bases left unmatched: 8. This CDR3 is CASSLGPGLEGEQFF. The CDR3 DNA reads TGCGCCAGCAGCTTGGGTCCGGGACTAGAAGGTGAGCAGTTCTTC.

A word on this clonotype: A far larger clone lies a single base away; this is likely a read error. The rearrangement links TRBV9 to TRBJ2-5; a possible D gene is TRBD1 (5 bases). This CDR3 is built from 14 residues. V shed 0 bases and J shed 11 bases, with 17 bases lying between them. CDR1 and CDR2 (germline): SGDLS, YYNGEE. The CDR3 nucleotides read TGTGCCAGCAGCGTAGCGGCAGGGTACAATGAGCAGTACTTC. Translation: CASSVAAGYNEQYF. The full variable domain, completed using reference TRBV9 and TRBJ2-5, is DSGVTQTPKHLITATGQRVTLRCSPRSGDLSVYWYQQSLDQGLQFLIQYYNGEERAKGNILERFSAQQFPDLHSELNLSSLELGDSALYFCASSVAAGYNEQYFGPGTRLLVL.

This chain's CDR3 is CASSQDWGVRTDTQYF. CDR3 nucleotide sequence: TGTGCCAGCAGCCAAGATTGGGGGGTACGCACAGATACGCAGTATTTT. The chain combines TRBV3-1 with TRBJ2-3; D might be TRBD2 (6 bases). V was pared by 0 bases and J by 1 base, with 11 bases between. The CDR3 loop spans 16 amino acids. CDR1 and CDR2 from the germline V gene are LGHDT and YNNKEL (reference sequence).

Details on this clonotype: A read error may be the cause here, since a much bigger clone is one base away. The chain couples TRBV9 to TRBJ2-5; D not certain. The CDR3 sequence is 13 residues long. CDR1 SGDLS and CDR2 YYNGEE come from the germline V gene. V shed 0 bases and J shed 13 bases, with 16 bases lying between them. CDR3 sequence (DNA): TGTGCCAGCAGCGTAGGATCCCAACGCTCGCGGTACTTC. Encoded protein: CASSVGSQRSRYF.

In this sample, this clonotype turned up many times. This chain joins TRBV28 and TRBJ1-2; unclear D gene. The CDR3 sequence is 12 residues long. V was trimmed by 6 bases and J by 4 bases, leaving 9 bases between them. CDR1 is MDHEN, CDR2 SYDVKM, per germline. Here the CDR3 reads CASSLGRYGYTF. CDR3 sequence (DNA): TGTGCCAGCAGCTTAGGCCGCTATGGCTACACCTTC.

V usage is TRBV14 and J usage is TRBJ1-1; no firm D call. The CDR3 contains 15 residues. CDR1 is SGHDN, CDR2 FVKESK, per germline. Trimming shortened V by 3 bases and J by 0 bases, and 11 bases separated the two germline ends. CDR3 region: CASSQTNWLNTEAFF. In DNA form, the CDR3 reads TGTGCCAGCAGCCAGACTAATTGGCTGAACACTGAAGCTTTCTTT. Together with reference TRBV14 and TRBJ1-1, the CDR3 gives the full variable domain: EAGVTQFPSHSVIEKGQTVTLRCDPISGHDNLYWYRRVMGKEIKFLLHFVKESKQDESGMPNNRFLAERTGGTYSTLKVQPAELEDSGVYFCASSQTNWLNTEAFFGQGTRLTVV.

This chain joins TRBV18 and TRBJ1-2; D not certain. The CDR3 extends over 14 amino acids. Germline V gene lookup returns CDR1 KGHSH and CDR2 LQKENI. Trimming took 6 bases from V and 5 from J, leaving 16 bases between them. CDR3 amino acids: CASSAGTEFYGYTF. The CDR3 coding sequence is TGTGCCAGCTCTGCCGGCACAGAATTTTATGGCTACACCTTC.

This clonotype appeared many times. The rearrangement uses TRBV18 and TRBJ2-5, with a weak D call TRBD1 (5 bases). This CDR3 has 14 amino acids. Germline V gene lookup returns CDR1 KGHSH and CDR2 LQKENI. V gave up 3 bases and J gave up 9 bases, with 17 bases separating them. CDR3 DNA: TGTGCCAGCTCACCGTATCAGGGTGAACGGGCCCAGTACTTC. The encoded protein is CASSPYQGERAQYF.